A selection of T cell receptor beta chains follows, all from one sample in a study of shared clonotypes between healthy human individuals. Some clones are missing from TCRdb's copy, which holds only in-frame ones; the method was immunoSEQ multiplex PCR. The table has 950,000 to 1,100,000 clones, more than 65% seen once. The specimen sequenced was memory CD4+ T cells sorted from blood. The receptors stem from a man aged 18 to 29 in good health. Each CDR3 is given with its conserved first and last residue. The D gene is left open where the match is weak. Not every row has a clone size; where given, it reads once, few, many or a size class.

j_gene: TRBJ2-1; v_gene: TRBV30; abundance: once; d_gene: TRBD2; CDR3aa: CAWSVPGGSPYNEQFF; CDR3nt: TGTGCCTGGAGTGTCCCGGGGGGGTCCCCCTACAATGAGCAGTTCTTC
j_gene: TRBJ1-2; v_gene: TRBV30; abundance: -; d_gene: -; CDR3aa: CAWMGRTYGYTF; CDR3nt: TGTGCCTGGATGGGAAGGACCTATGGCTACACCTTC
j_gene: TRBJ1-6; v_gene: TRBV11-3; abundance: many; d_gene: -; CDR3aa: CASSLHNNSPLHF; CDR3nt: TGTGCCAGCAGCTTACACAACAATTCACCCCTCCACTTT
j_gene: TRBJ2-1; v_gene: TRBV7-9; abundance: once; d_gene: -; CDR3aa: CASSLVRVRNEQFF; CDR3nt: TGTGCCAGCAGCTTAGTGCGGGTTAGGAATGAGCAGTTCTTC
j_gene: TRBJ1-2; v_gene: TRBV7-2; abundance: -; d_gene: TRBD1; CDR3aa: CASSLGGTGPNYGYTF; CDR3nt: TGTGCCAGCAGCTTAGGGGGGACAGGGCCCAACTATGGCTACACCTTC
j_gene: TRBJ2-1; v_gene: TRBV7-9; abundance: few; d_gene: -; CDR3aa: CASSSGGEQFF; CDR3nt: TGTGCCAGCAGCTCGGGTGGTGAGCAGTTCTTC
j_gene: TRBJ2-1; v_gene: TRBV2; abundance: -; d_gene: TRBD2; CDR3aa: CASSPGLAGLDEQFF; CDR3nt: TGTGCCAGCAGTCCTGGACTAGCGGGACTGGATGAGCAGTTCTTC
j_gene: TRBJ1-1; v_gene: TRBV6-6; abundance: -; d_gene: -; CDR3aa: CASSFRLAEAFF; CDR3nt: TGTGCCAGCAGTTTTAGGTTGGCTGAAGCTTTCTTT
j_gene: TRBJ1-1; v_gene: TRBV7-9; abundance: -; d_gene: -; CDR3aa: CASSLLQGTEAFF; CDR3nt: TGTGCCAGCAGCTTATTACAGGGCACTGAAGCTTTCTTT
j_gene: TRBJ2-1; v_gene: TRBV5-1; abundance: once; d_gene: TRBD2; CDR3aa: CASSLAVLAGSYNEQFF; CDR3nt: TGCGCCAGCAGCTTGGCGGTACTAGCGGGGTCCTACAATGAGCAGTTCTTC
j_gene: TRBJ2-1; v_gene: TRBV5-4; abundance: -; d_gene: -; CDR3aa: CASSTPGRSYNEQFF; CDR3nt: TGTGCCAGCAGCACTCCGGGACGATCATACAATGAGCAGTTCTTC
j_gene: TRBJ2-5; v_gene: TRBV5-3; abundance: -; d_gene: -; CDR3aa: CAVMLTDLAEWEETQYF; CDR3nt: TGTGCCGTTATGTTAACAGACCTAGCCGAATGGGAAGAGACCCAGTACTTC
j_gene: TRBJ2-7; v_gene: TRBV7-2; abundance: -; d_gene: -; CDR3aa: CASSLVLSEQYF; CDR3nt: TGTGCCAGCAGCTTAGTCCTGAGCGAGCAGTACTTC
j_gene: TRBJ1-4; v_gene: TRBV2; abundance: -; d_gene: TRBD1; CDR3aa: CASSGGEGANEKLFF; CDR3nt: TGTGCCAGCAGTGGGGGCGAGGGGGCCAATGAAAAACTGTTTTTT
j_gene: TRBJ1-3; v_gene: TRBV21-1; abundance: -; d_gene: -; CDR3aa: CASSKERWLGVGNTIYF; CDR3nt: TGTGCCAGCAGCAAAGAAAGATGGTTAGGGGTTGGAAACACCATATATTTT
j_gene: TRBJ2-7; v_gene: TRBV6-6; abundance: -; d_gene: -; CDR3aa: CASSGRGYEQYF; CDR3nt: TGTGCCAGCAGCGGACGGGGCTACGAGCAGTACTTC
j_gene: TRBJ2-3; v_gene: TRBV5-1; abundance: -; d_gene: TRBD2; CDR3aa: CASSIASGITDTQYF; CDR3nt: TGCGCCAGCAGCATCGCTAGCGGGATCACAGATACGCAGTATTTT
j_gene: TRBJ2-1; v_gene: TRBV7-2; abundance: -; d_gene: -; CDR3aa: CASSLKKGAGNEQFF; CDR3nt: TGTGCCAGCAGCTTAAAAAAAGGAGCAGGGAATGAGCAGTTCTTC
j_gene: TRBJ2-1; v_gene: TRBV7-2; abundance: once; d_gene: -; CDR3aa: CASRLRDTYNEQFF; CDR3nt: TGTGCCAGCAGACTCAGGGATACCTACAATGAGCAGTTCTTC
j_gene: TRBJ1-3; v_gene: TRBV5-1; abundance: -; d_gene: -; CDR3aa: CASSEDRGNTIYF; CDR3nt: TGCGCCAGCAGCGAAGACAGGGGAAACACCATATATTTT
j_gene: TRBJ2-3; v_gene: TRBV7-9; abundance: few; d_gene: TRBD1; CDR3aa: CASSLEGQTDTQYF; CDR3nt: TGTGCCAGCAGCTTAGAGGGACAGACAGATACGCAGTATTTT
j_gene: TRBJ1-1; v_gene: TRBV7-8; abundance: once; d_gene: -; CDR3aa: CASSLAETPGENTEAFF; CDR3nt: TGTGCCAGCAGCTTAGCGGAAACTCCAGGTGAAAACACTGAAGCTTTCTTT
j_gene: TRBJ1-3; v_gene: TRBV7-2; abundance: -; d_gene: -; CDR3aa: CASSLLGRNTIYF; CDR3nt: TGTGCCAGCAGCCTCTTAGGTAGAAACACCATATATTTT
j_gene: TRBJ2-1; v_gene: TRBV5-5; abundance: -; d_gene: TRBD2; CDR3aa: CASSLNGDYYNEQFF; CDR3nt: TGTGCCAGCAGCTTGAATGGGGACTACTACAATGAGCAGTTCTTC
j_gene: TRBJ2-1; v_gene: TRBV30; abundance: once; d_gene: TRBD1; CDR3aa: CAWTEGRQGNEQFF; CDR3nt: TGTGCCTGGACCGAGGGGAGACAGGGCAATGAGCAGTTCTTC
j_gene: TRBJ1-5; v_gene: TRBV4-1; abundance: many; d_gene: -; CDR3aa: CASSQEVQNNQPQHF; CDR3nt: TGCGCCAGCAGCCAAGAGGTGCAGAACAATCAGCCCCAGCATTTT
j_gene: TRBJ2-7; v_gene: TRBV19; abundance: -; d_gene: TRBD1; CDR3aa: CASSPQGASYEQYF; CDR3nt: TGTGCCAGTAGCCCCCAGGGGGCCTCCTACGAGCAGTACTTC
j_gene: TRBJ2-7; v_gene: TRBV11-2; abundance: -; d_gene: -; CDR3aa: CASSLGMGHQGEQYF; CDR3nt: TGTGCCAGCAGCTTAGGAATGGGCCACCAGGGCGAGCAGTACTTC
j_gene: TRBJ2-5; v_gene: TRBV5-4; abundance: -; d_gene: TRBD2; CDR3aa: CASSLNLAGGYWYQETQYF; CDR3nt: TGTGCCAGCAGCTTGAACCTAGCGGGAGGATATTGGTACCAAGAGACCCAGTACTTC
j_gene: TRBJ2-3; v_gene: TRBV5-1; abundance: -; d_gene: -; CDR3aa: CASSADRSASTDTQYF; CDR3nt: TGCGCCAGCAGCGCGGACAGATCCGCCAGCACAGATACGCAGTATTTT
j_gene: TRBJ2-1; v_gene: TRBV5-1; abundance: -; d_gene: -; CDR3aa: CASSPLQGRDEQFF; CDR3nt: TGCGCCAGCAGCCCCTTACAGGGTAGGGATGAGCAGTTCTTC
j_gene: TRBJ1-2; v_gene: TRBV7-2; abundance: -; d_gene: -; CDR3aa: CASSSRTENYGYTF; CDR3nt: TGTGCCAGCAGCTCTCGGACAGAGAACTATGGCTACACCTTC
j_gene: TRBJ2-7; v_gene: TRBV2; abundance: -; d_gene: TRBD2; CDR3aa: CASLGGSSYEQYF; CDR3nt: TGTGCCAGCTTGGGCGGGAGCAGCTACGAGCAGTACTTC
j_gene: TRBJ1-1; v_gene: TRBV10-2; abundance: -; d_gene: -; CDR3aa: CASSESGGLGTEAFF; CDR3nt: TGCGCCAGCAGTGAGTCGGGGGGGCTAGGCACTGAAGCTTTCTTT
j_gene: TRBJ1-1; v_gene: TRBV7-9; abundance: many; d_gene: -; CDR3aa: CASSIDMNTEAFF; CDR3nt: TGTGCCAGCAGCATCGACATGAACACTGAAGCTTTCTTT
j_gene: TRBJ2-7; v_gene: TRBV5-6; abundance: -; d_gene: TRBD1; CDR3aa: CASSLQGQGFYEQYF; CDR3nt: TGTGCCAGCAGCTTGCAAGGACAGGGATTTTACGAGCAGTACTTC
j_gene: TRBJ2-3; v_gene: TRBV5-1; abundance: -; d_gene: -; CDR3aa: CASSPGGGGTDTQYF; CDR3nt: TGCGCCAGCAGCCCCGGAGGGGGGGGCACAGATACGCAGTATTTT
j_gene: TRBJ2-7; v_gene: TRBV7-8; abundance: -; d_gene: -; CDR3aa: CASSLSWGAYEQYF; CDR3nt: TGTGCCAGCAGCTTAAGCTGGGGGGCCTACGAGCAGTACTTC
j_gene: TRBJ1-5; v_gene: TRBV9; abundance: -; d_gene: -; CDR3aa: CASSVGGRQPQHF; CDR3nt: TGTGCCAGCAGCGTAGGCGGGAGACAGCCCCAGCATTTT
j_gene: TRBJ1-6; v_gene: TRBV6-1; abundance: -; d_gene: -; CDR3aa: CASRTDPADSPLHF; CDR3nt: TGTGCCAGCAGGACGGACCCGGCCGATTCACCCCTCCACTTT
j_gene: TRBJ2-7; v_gene: TRBV18; abundance: few; d_gene: TRBD2; CDR3aa: CASSRLASAYEQYF; CDR3nt: TGTGCCAGCTCGCGACTAGCATCGGCCTACGAGCAGTACTTC
j_gene: TRBJ1-6; v_gene: TRBV30; abundance: -; d_gene: -; CDR3aa: CAWSVRGYGISPLHF; CDR3nt: TGTGCCTGGAGTGTACGTGGGTATGGGATTTCACCCCTCCACTTT
j_gene: TRBJ1-3; v_gene: TRBV18; abundance: -; d_gene: -; CDR3aa: CASSPPTGISGNTIYF; CDR3nt: TGTGCCAGCTCACCACCAACGGGGATCTCTGGAAACACCATATATTTT
j_gene: TRBJ1-4; v_gene: TRBV19; abundance: -; d_gene: -; CDR3aa: CASTLRAGEDEKLFF; CDR3nt: TGTGCCAGTACTCTAAGGGCAGGGGAGGATGAAAAACTGTTTTTT
j_gene: TRBJ2-3; v_gene: TRBV10-1; abundance: -; d_gene: TRBD2; CDR3aa: CASSAREASGTDTQYF; CDR3nt: TGCGCCAGCAGTGCGCGGGAGGCGAGTGGCACAGATACGCAGTATTTT
j_gene: TRBJ2-7; v_gene: TRBV5-6; abundance: -; d_gene: TRBD2; CDR3aa: CASSVGLAGLTQYF; CDR3nt: TGTGCCAGCAGCGTGGGACTAGCGGGGCTAACACAGTACTTC
j_gene: TRBJ1-3; v_gene: TRBV25-1; abundance: -; d_gene: TRBD1; CDR3aa: CASSGVTGTGAGNTIYF; CDR3nt: TGTGCCAGCAGTGGAGTTACCGGGACAGGGGCTGGAAACACCATATATTTT
j_gene: TRBJ2-2; v_gene: TRBV10-3; abundance: -; d_gene: TRBD2; CDR3aa: CAIRAGENTGELFF; CDR3nt: TGTGCCATCAGGGCGGGAGAGAACACCGGGGAGCTGTTTTTT
j_gene: TRBJ2-3; v_gene: TRBV12-2; abundance: -; d_gene: -; CDR3aa: CASRSRVTDTQYF; CDR3nt: TGTGCAAGTCGCTCTCGAGTGACAGATACGCAGTATTTT
j_gene: TRBJ1-4; v_gene: TRBV9; abundance: -; d_gene: -; CDR3aa: CASSVANNEKLFF; CDR3nt: TGTGCCAGCAGCGTAGCTAATAATGAAAAACTGTTTTTT
j_gene: TRBJ2-7; v_gene: TRBV6-5; abundance: -; d_gene: -; CDR3aa: CASSTTGHEQYF; CDR3nt: TGTGCCAGCAGTACAACAGGCCACGAGCAGTACTTC
j_gene: TRBJ1-5; v_gene: TRBV6-1; abundance: once; d_gene: -; CDR3aa: CASSQGGNQPQHF; CDR3nt: TGTGCCAGCAGCCAGGGCGGCAATCAGCCCCAGCATTTT
j_gene: TRBJ1-5; v_gene: TRBV5-1; abundance: few; d_gene: -; CDR3aa: CASSLEGSKNQPQHF; CDR3nt: TGCGCCAGCAGCTTGGAAGGCAGCAAAAATCAGCCCCAGCATTTT
j_gene: TRBJ1-1; v_gene: TRBV5-6; abundance: many; d_gene: TRBD1; CDR3aa: CASSSQGPLGAFF; CDR3nt: TGTGCCAGCAGCTCACAGGGGCCCCTAGGAGCTTTCTTT
j_gene: TRBJ2-3; v_gene: TRBV5-1; abundance: -; d_gene: TRBD2; CDR3aa: CASTSGGFTDTQYF; CDR3nt: TGCGCCAGCACCAGCGGGGGGTTCACAGATACGCAGTATTTT
j_gene: TRBJ1-1; v_gene: TRBV2; abundance: -; d_gene: -; CDR3aa: CASRGDTNTEAFF; CDR3nt: TGTGCCAGCCGTGGGGATACGAACACTGAAGCTTTCTTT
j_gene: TRBJ1-5; v_gene: TRBV10-3; abundance: once; d_gene: TRBD1; CDR3aa: CAISDDRVGPQHF; CDR3nt: TGTGCCATCAGTGACGACAGGGTCGGACCCCAGCATTTT